This T cell receptor (beta chain) was captured by sequencing in a study of cytomegalovirus exposure and HLA in healthy donors (dated by TCRdb to 2015 to 2018). Regarding the research as a whole: In an earlier analysis of under 600 of the donors, 250 to 350 Gb of sequence data and some 100 million unique TCR beta sequences from 180 million or so T cells were reported. Around 320 gigabases of sequencing data and 78 million or so unique TCR sequences were included in an early release covering about 700 HLA-typed donors. The genetic ancestry cluster associated with self-reported Caucasian donors included about four fifths of the roughly 360 genotyped donors. The study aimed to test whether signatures of past pathogen exposure could be identified by cataloging public T cell receptors. The study used immunosequencing to profile the T cell repertoires of more than 650 subjects and linked those repertoires to cytomegalovirus serostatus. In addition to the first cohort of 666 subjects, a separate validation cohort of 130 or so different subjects was used. The study combined high-throughput TCR immunosequencing, statistical association of individual TCRs with disease status, and machine learning to predict cytomegalovirus infection status. A later analysis re-analyzed previously published TCR beta repertoires from several hundred donors and added high-resolution HLA genotyping to study TCR occurrence patterns. Rather than drawing on any new phenotypic data, the later analysis identified candidate immune exposures from TCR beta sequences and the way those sequences occurred across donors. An earlier analysis of some 500 of the donors used high-throughput TCR beta sequencing to judge whether each TCR beta V gene segment behaved as functional or pseudogenic. Donor age, sex, ethnicity and CMV serostatus were compiled alongside the repertoire data. A later genetic analysis used genome-wide SNP genotypes for about three fifths of the 666 donors, treating that subset as a discovery cohort. All discovery cohort repertoires had been generated using a single sequencing platform. HLA typing covered class I and class II loci at four-digit resolution. Typing coverage varied by locus: 629-630 donors for A, B, C, DRB1 and DQB1; roughly 560 for DQA1; some 610 for DPA1; fewer than 480 for DPB1. Roughly 5 DR-DQ haplotypes were handled as single units for association and clustering, since linkage in the cohort was strong. On average, 235,054 unique TCR beta nucleotide sequences were sequenced per donor among some 420 genotyped donors of the cohort, with around 19% of those sequences being non-productive.

The germline V gene encodes CDR1 MNHEY and CDR2 SVGAGI. V trim: 6 bases; J trim: 4 bases; unmatched bases: 11. From the cysteine up to the phenylalanine, the CDR3 has a length of 15 residues. Only CDR3 DNA is held: 45 bases, read in frame from base 1. This clone was observed once. Its recognized antigen is unknown. The input lacks base qualities; no much larger clone sits a single base away. Receptor amplification or capture employed the immunoSEQ multiplex PCR assay. For the multiplex PCR, a mixture combining 60 forward primers for TCR Vbeta segments and 13 reverse primers for TCR Jbeta segments was used. A multiplex PCR assay on genomic DNA amplified the CDR3 region of rearranged TCR beta genes. On the Illumina HiSeq System, the amplified TCR beta libraries were sequenced as 87-base-pair reads. Turning to the authors' computational methods: In a later analysis, 70 million to 95 million unique TCR beta chains were counted across the roughly 670 repertoires, and approximately 11 million of these chains were shared by at least two donors. Raw reads were error-corrected and collapsed into unique sequences with a nearest-neighbor algorithm that merged closely related sequences to remove PCR and sequencing errors. CDR3 sequences were aligned to IMGT reference sequences to assign V, D and J gene segments. For a sequence to be retained, a match of at least six nucleotides was required to both a V gene segment and a J gene segment. A rearrangement was called productive if the CDR3 had no stop codons and remained in frame with V and J, and every other rearrangement was called non-productive. Following IMGT convention, CDR3 was defined as the stretch from the second conserved V-encoded cysteine to the conserved J-encoded phenylalanine. The earlier analysis of 500 to 650 of the donors excluded any sequence lacking an unambiguous match to a single V gene segment. In an earlier analysis of roughly 600 of the donors, a V segment was called functional when productive rearrangements were above 56.7%, and segregating when the standard deviation between donors exceeded 5%. A statistical classification framework was developed to diagnose cytomegalovirus status using the catalog of TCR beta chain sequences. In a later analysis, V and J genes were assigned by comparing TCR nucleotide sequences against IMGT/GENE-DB human TR gene sequences. Using the TCRdist pipeline, a later analysis assigned CDR3 sequences along with most-parsimonious VDJ recombination scenarios. A later analysis defined each TCR beta chain by its CDR3 amino acid sequence plus V-gene family, and excluded reads lacking a unique V-gene family. A later analysis removed nearly 600 highly shared, low-generation-probability nucleotide sequences to deal with suspected cross-contamination and a sequencing artifact. In a later analysis, a clonal expansion index for each public chain was calculated from normalized within-repertoire ranks of inferred template counts. A later analysis computed generation probabilities with a VDJ recombination model fitted to out-of-frame rearrangements, and checked the results against IGoR. In a later analysis, TCR-TCR, TCR-HLA and TCR-CMV co-occurrence was scored with hypergeometric tests, and a repertoire-size bias correction was applied to TCR pairs. A later analysis estimated false discovery rates by permuting HLA or CMV assignments 20 times. In a later analysis, co-occurring TCRs were grouped with DBSCAN, and TCRdist sequence similarity was added when clustering was performed within HLA-allele-positive subsets. Repertoires with fewer than 30,000 or more than 120,000 public chains were left out of co-occurrence clustering, as were about five repertoires with anomalous nucleotide sharing. Here the immuneACCESS table is served through TCRdb, limited to in-frame sequences with V and J called. Missing clones are a known gap in these copies; in checked studies unresolved V genes cover under half, and the rest lacks a known reason. The D gene and trimming were derived from the DNA, and the V and J assignments and clone size from that table. This sample holds 120,000 to 150,000 clones; around 77% were observed only once. The ten top clones hold 2% to 2.5% of the sample.

In total, about 650 healthy bone marrow donors made up the cohort. At the time of sampling, every cohort member was nominally healthy, though immune exposures that went unrecorded were likely present. The donor tested CMV seronegative, placing the donor among the roughly 400 seronegative members of the cohort. A peripheral blood sample was collected from each donor, and TCR beta sequencing was performed on peripheral blood mononuclear cells. The Qiagen DNeasy Blood Extraction Kit was used to extract genomic DNA from the blood cell samples. Here is what the overall study found, with its caveats: Most CMV-associated TCR beta chains appeared to be HLA-restricted in a later analysis, and the HLA associations seemed to be driven largely by CMV exposure. A group of highly shared sequence variants was considered likely to be a technical artifact of the sequencing pipeline. A further reported finding was that TCR beta sequences accurately predicted the HLA-A and HLA-B alleles for most subjects in the first cohort. According to a later analysis, TCR association rates differed among HLA loci, with DRB1 alleles showing the most associated TCRs and HLA-C alleles showing the fewest. The presence/absence analyses assumed that sequencing depth was roughly uniform across donors, and that assumption may not be true. In the study, 150 to 200 TCR beta chains were listed as associated with cytomegalovirus. In both the original and validation cohorts, the classifier was reported to diagnose cytomegalovirus status with high specificity and sensitivity. The only immune exposure information available for the cohort was CMV serostatus. In a later genetic analysis, fewer N-insertions in productive TCRs were reported among donors in an Asian-associated ancestry cluster than the roughly 640-donor mean. The earlier analysis of 587 of the donors excluded roughly 17 rarely observed V segments, including chromosome 9 orphons, because counts were too low. In a later analysis, HLA-associated TCR beta chains showed more clonal expansion and lower generation probabilities than non-associated chains that were equally common. The authors suggested that the approach could potentially be generalized to other disease states and immunological phenotypes. V-gene and J-gene trimming of TCR beta chains was associated with a missense DCLRE1C variant in a later genetic analysis, and the association was replicated in an independent cohort. A later analysis reported that several top co-occurrence clusters appeared linked to parvovirus B19, influenza, CMV and Epstein-Barr virus. In a later analysis, some 17,000 TCR beta sequences were associated with specific HLA alleles at a false discovery rate of 0.05. Because HLA typing was unavailable for some donors at each locus, only the typed subset was used in association tests. While some public TCRs were present in many individuals, most TCR sequences turned up only very rarely across donors. Only TCR beta chains were sequenced in this cohort, and the absence of alpha or paired-chain data limited detectable features. An earlier analysis of around 600 of the donors showed that most TCR beta V segments appeared in productive rearrangements either about 90% or about 30% of the time, which broadly matched IMGT annotations. Because the 87-base-pair reads could not distinguish some IMGT-functional V segments, including TRBV6-2 and TRBV6-3, those segments were excluded. Linkage disequilibrium might explain the correlated functional status among segregating V segments, but an unknown experimental factor could not be excluded. Assigning TCR associations to individual alleles was difficult when HLA alleles, especially DR and DQ, strongly co-occurred. A few of the identified cytomegalovirus-associated TCR beta chains were confirmed in vitro to be specific for cytomegalovirus antigens.

The sample comprised PBMCs. The clonotype comes from a man in his thirties or forties in good health and CMV-seronegative. The rearrangement joined TRBV6-5 to TRBJ1-2, and TRBD1 aligns with 7 junction nucleotides. CDR3 sequence: CASRVGQSSSYGYTF. The DNA sequence is as follows: TGTGCCAGCAGGGTGGGACAGAGCTCGTCCTATGGCTACACCTTC.